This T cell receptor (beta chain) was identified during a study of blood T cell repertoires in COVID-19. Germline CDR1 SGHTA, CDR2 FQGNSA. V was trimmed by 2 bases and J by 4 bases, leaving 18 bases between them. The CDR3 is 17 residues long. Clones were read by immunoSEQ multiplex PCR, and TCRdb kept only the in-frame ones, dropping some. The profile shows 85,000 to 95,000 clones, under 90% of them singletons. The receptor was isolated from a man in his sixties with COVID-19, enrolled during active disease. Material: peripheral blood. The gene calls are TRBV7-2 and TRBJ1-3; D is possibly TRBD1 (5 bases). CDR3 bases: TGTGCCAGCAGCTTAATGCTAAGGAGGGGTCTCGGAAACACCATATATTTT. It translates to CASSLMLRRGLGNTIYF.